The 31 T cell receptor beta chains given below trace back to one sample, sequenced in a study of preoperative IRX-2 immunotherapy in early breast cancer. Treatment denoted: preoperative locoregional IRX-2 cytokine immunotherapy. Sequencing was performed with immunoSEQ multiplex PCR; in TCRdb, only in-frame clones are kept and a portion is missing. Here the sample spans about 42,000 clones, approximately 80% being singletons. This specimen consisted of tumor tissue, obtained after IRX-2 immunotherapy. All receptors come from a human donor with breast cancer.

The chain recombines TRBV4-1 with TRBJ1-1; weak D call: TRBD1 (6 bases). The V and J ends lost 1 base and 10 bases respectively, with 13 bases between them. This CDR3 comprises 13 residues. Germline-derived CDR1 and CDR2 are MGHRA and YSYEKL. This chain's CDR3 is CASSQGVETGAFF. For the CDR3, the DNA is TGCGCCAGCAGCCAAGGTGTGGAGACAGGAGCTTTCTTT.

This clone showed up just a few times. V gene TRBV6-8 combines with J gene TRBJ2-5, with 10 bases aligning to TRBD1. Per the germline V gene, CDR1 is MNHGY and CDR2 is SAAAGT. With 6 bases clipped from V and 0 bases from J, the junction kept 7 bases outside the gene matches. The CDR3 runs to 16 residues. The chain's CDR3 is CASRRGTGAYQETQYF. In nucleotides, the CDR3 is TGTGCCAGCAGACGAGGGACAGGGGCCTACCAAGAGACCCAGTACTTC.

The rearrangement joins TRBV5-1 to TRBJ2-7, with 11 bases lining up with TRBD1. The CDR3 consists of 14 residues. In germline, CDR1 is SGHRS, CDR2 YFSETQ. Trimming removed 4 bases from V and 3 bases from J; junction bases left unmatched: 3. This CDR3 is CASSPDRGLYEQYF. The CDR3 region has the DNA TGCGCCAGCAGCCCGGACAGGGGGCTCTACGAGCAGTACTTC.

The chain combines TRBV30 with TRBJ2-3; D gene ambiguous. CDR3 length: 11 residues. Trimming took off 4 bases at V and 6 bases at J, with 8 bases between the two ends. Germline V lookup: CDR1 GTSNPN, CDR2 SVGIG (reference sequence). The CDR3 region has the DNA TGTGCCTGGAAAGTGGGGGATACGCAGTATTTT. This gives the protein CAWKVGDTQYF.

This clone came up a few times. The V gene is TRBV11-3, the J gene TRBJ2-7; no definite D call. The CDR3 runs 17 residues. Germline-derived CDR1 and CDR2 are SGHNT and YENEEA. V lost 4 bases and J lost 0, with 19 bases in between. CDR3 nucleotide sequence: TGTGCCAGCAGCTCCAGCCTGTCTACTTACAGCTCCTACGAGCAGTACTTC. As protein: CASSSSLSTYSSYEQYF.

The gene calls are TRBV7-7 and TRBJ2-3, with 10 bases lining up with TRBD2. The V and J ends lost 1 base and 9 bases, in that order; junction bases with no gene match: 13. Germline lookup yields CDR1 SSHAT and CDR2 FNYEAQ (reference sequence). This CDR3 contains 17 residues. CDR3 in DNA: TGTGCCAGCAGCTTAGTGGACAGCGGGGGGGCCTCGGGGACGCAGTATTTT. It yields the protein CASSLVDSGGASGTQYF.

The chain recombines TRBV19 with TRBJ2-7; perhaps TRBD2 as D (7 bases). Looked up from germline, CDR1 is LNHDA and CDR2 is SQIVND (reference sequence). This CDR3 has 14 amino acids. V shed 7 bases and J shed 5 bases, with 18 bases lying between them. The CDR3 sequence is CASKTRREGDEQYF. The CDR3 bases are TGTGCCAGTAAGACGCGAAGGGAGGGGGACGAGCAGTACTTC.

The J gene is TRBJ2-7, the V gene TRBV6-8; D possibly matches TRBD1 or TRBD2 (5 bases each). Germline CDR1 is MNHGY and CDR2 is SAAAGT. This CDR3 has 13 amino acids. Trimming removed 6 bases from V and 0 bases from J, with 9 bases in between. CDR3 nucleotides: TGTGCCAGCAGCTGGGACCCCTCCTACGAGCAGTACTTC. The encoded protein is CASSWDPSYEQYF.

In DNA, the CDR3 is TGTGCCAGCAGTGACGGTTGGGGGGGCTGGGAGACCCAGTACTTC. Protein sequence: CASSDGWGGWETQYF. V usage is TRBV6-8 and J usage is TRBJ2-5; the D gene is possibly TRBD2 (7 bases). V shed 5 bases and J shed 5 bases, with 18 bases lying between them. The CDR3 runs 15 residues. Germline loops: CDR1 MNHGY, CDR2 SAAAGT.

The V and J genes are TRBV10-2 and TRBJ2-2, with 7 bases aligning to TRBD2. Germline V gene lookup returns CDR1 WSHSY and CDR2 SAAADI. The CDR3 totals 13 residues. After removal of 9 bases from V and 7 bases from J, the junction contained 8 bases not matched to a gene. Written as DNA, the CDR3 is TGCGCCAGTCAGCGGGACCGGAGCGGGGAGCTGTTTTTT. Translation: CASQRDRSGELFF.

This clone appeared a few times. DNA for the CDR3: TGTGCCAGCTGGAGTGGCGGGAGCGTACCCCGCGAGCAGTACTTC. Its protein product is CASWSGGSVPREQYF. The chain carries TRBV6-8 and TRBJ2-7, with 7 bases that match TRBD2. CDR1 and CDR2 (germline): MNHGY, SAAAGT. The CDR3 contains 15 residues. The ends lost 8 bases at V and 6 bases at J; junction bases unmatched: 16.

This clone is medium-sized by share. The V and J genes are TRBV11-3 and TRBJ2-1; 13 bases map to TRBD2. The CDR3 has 19 residues. Germline CDR1 SGHNT, CDR2 YENEEA. Trimming cost V 0 bases and J 6 bases; bases outside gene matches: 11. Written as DNA, the CDR3 is TGTGCCAGCAGCTTAGAGCCGGGACTAGCGGGAACGTCGATCAATGAGCAGTTCTTC. Its translation: CASSLEPGLAGTSINEQFF.

CDR3 sequence reads: CASKVRDTTYEQYF. Written as DNA, the CDR3 is TGCGCCAGCAAGGTAAGAGACACGACCTACGAGCAGTACTTC. The chain links TRBV5-1 to TRBJ2-7; D gene ambiguous. The CDR3 extends over 14 amino acids. Trimming removed 6 bases at V and 2 bases at J, with 15 bases between. The germline V gene has CDR1 SGHRS and CDR2 YFSETQ.

The chain combines TRBV23-1 with TRBJ1-6; D gene uncertain. TRBV23-1 qualifies as an ORF whose function is uncertain. The germline V and J ends were trimmed by 2 bases and 0 bases, with 26 bases remaining between them. CDR3 size: 22 residues. CDR3 coding DNA: TGCGCCAGCAGTCAAAGCTTAGGGCCCCAACGACTCCAGAGCTCCTATAATTCACCCCTCCACTTT. This codes for CASSQSLGPQRLQSSYNSPLHF.

The CDR3 coding sequence is TGTGCCAGCAGTTCTCGACAGGGCCTCTACAATGAGCAGTTCTTC. This codes for CASSSRQGLYNEQFF. The chain links TRBV7-4 to TRBJ2-1; 7 positions agree with TRBD1. Germline V gives CDR1 SGHVT, CDR2 SQSDAQ. The J segment lost 3 bases and the V segment lost 6 bases, leaving 8 bases of the junction unmatched. The CDR3 totals 15 residues.

V is TRBV6-8 and J is TRBJ1-1; D is unclear. V dropped 8 bases and J dropped 0 bases, with 10 bases sitting between them. CDR1 and CDR2 from the germline V gene are MNHGY and SAAAGT. This CDR3 has 13 residues. CDR3 sequence reads: CASAGGLNTEAFF. The CDR3 coding sequence is TGTGCCAGCGCAGGCGGTTTGAACACTGAAGCTTTCTTT.

The gene calls are TRBV29-1 and TRBJ2-7, with D possibly matching TRBD1 (6 bases). V was pared by 7 bases and J by 4 bases, with 23 bases between. The CDR3 has 15 amino acids. Germline V gene lookup returns CDR1 SQVTM and CDR2 ANQGSEA. CDR3 region: CSATTGTQNIYEQYF. The CDR3 region has the DNA TGCAGCGCCACAACAGGGACCCAAAATATTTACGAGCAGTACTTC.

The V call is TRBV7-1, the J call TRBJ2-2; TRBD1 is a possible D gene (5 bases). TRBV7-1 is classed as an ORF, of uncertain function. The CDR3 covers 14 residues. Trimming stripped 3 bases from V and 1 base from J, with 6 bases between. CDR3 coding DNA: TGTGCCAGCAGCTCCGGACAGAACACCGGGGAGCTGTTTTTT. Protein: CASSSGQNTGELFF.

V gene TRBV29-1 combines with J gene TRBJ2-1, with a tentative D call TRBD1 (6 bases). The CDR3 is 15 residues long. Germline assignment: CDR1 SQVTM and CDR2 ANQGSEA. Deletions cut 3 bases from V and 4 bases from J, with 16 bases between. The CDR3 nucleotides are TGCAGCGTTGACCCCCAGGGGCACCCTTACAATGAGCAGTTCTTC. Encoded protein: CSVDPQGHPYNEQFF.

This clone turned up a few times. This chain links TRBV12-2 with TRBJ2-3; the listed D gene, TRBD1, was not tested against the DNA. TRBV12-2 represents a pseudogene. The CDR3 consists of 16 residues. CDR3 loop: CASRPNGQGIGDTQYF. In DNA form, the CDR3 reads TGTGCAAGTCGCCCCAACGGACAGGGGATAGGAGATACGCAGTATTTT.

This chain joins TRBV29-1 and TRBJ2-1; 8 nucleotides align to TRBD2. This CDR3 has 14 amino acids. The V gene end was trimmed by 6 bases and the J gene end by 3 bases; junction bases not matched to a gene: 7. Per germline, CDR1 SQVTM and CDR2 ANQGSEA. In DNA form, the CDR3 reads TGCAGCGTGGGCCCGGGGGGGGTCTACAATGAGCAGTTCTTC. It encodes CSVGPGGVYNEQFF.

The V and J genes are TRBV18 and TRBJ2-2; no clear D. The CDR3 is made up of 13 amino acids. Germline CDR1 is KGHSH and CDR2 is LQKENI. The V end lost 5 bases, the J end lost 3 bases, and 7 bases lay between the germline ends. The CDR3 sequence: CASSAAYTGELFF. The CDR3 DNA sequence: TGTGCCAGCTCAGCGGCATACACCGGGGAGCTGTTTTTT.

This chain links TRBV28 with TRBJ2-3; D is ambiguous. Trimming cost V 7 bases and J 5 bases, with 13 bases left between them. CDR1 and CDR2 from the germline V gene are MDHEN and SYDVKM. The CDR3 has 13 residues. The DNA for the CDR3 is TGTGCCAGCAAATCCCCGGCCAGAGATACGCAGTATTTT. It specifies CASKSPARDTQYF.

This rearrangement joins TRBV11-3 to TRBJ2-1, with 9 positions matching TRBD2. Per the germline V gene, CDR1 is SGHNT and CDR2 is YENEEA. The CDR3 contains 15 residues. Trimming at V came to 1 base and at J to 4 bases, leaving 2 bases not matched to a gene. The CDR3: CASSLGGGDYNEQFF. The CDR3 nucleotides are TGTGCCAGCAGCTTAGGCGGGGGGGATTACAATGAGCAGTTCTTC.

The chain links TRBV11-3 to TRBJ2-6; D unclear. This CDR3 contains 15 residues. The germline CDR1 and CDR2 sequences are SGHNT and YENEEA. The germline V and J ends were trimmed by 0 bases and 1 base, with 4 bases remaining between them. The CDR3, as DNA: TGTGCCAGCAGCTTAGATAGTTCTGGGGCCAACGTCCTGACTTTC. This encodes CASSLDSSGANVLTF.

The chain has TRBV30 and TRBJ2-1, with TRBD2 as a possible D gene (6 bases). From germline, CDR1 is GTSNPN and CDR2 SVGIG (reference sequence). Trimming took off 0 bases at V and 10 bases at J, with 13 bases between the two ends. The CDR3 consists of 13 residues. This CDR3 is CAWSVLGGVEQFF. DNA of the CDR3: TGTGCCTGGAGTGTACTCGGGGGAGTGGAGCAGTTCTTC.

This chain connects TRBV18 to TRBJ1-5; the D is unclear. This CDR3 has 12 amino acids. V lost 3 bases and J lost 4, with 4 bases in between. From germline, CDR1 is KGHSH and CDR2 LQKENI. CDR3 sequence reads: CASSPANQPQHF. In DNA, the CDR3 is TGTGCCAGCTCACCCGCAAATCAGCCCCAGCATTTT.

This rearrangement joins TRBV4-1 to TRBJ2-2, with TRBD2 matching 9 bases. CDR1 and CDR2 from the germline V gene are MGHRA and YSYEKL. The CDR3 totals 17 residues. V gave up 1 base and J gave up 4 bases; unmatched junction bases: 7. CDR3 bases: TGCGCCAGCAGCCAAGTGAGGGGACTAGCTTCCACCGGGGAGCTGTTTTTT. Its protein is CASSQVRGLASTGELFF.

The chain carries TRBV14 and TRBJ2-3; D may be TRBD1 or TRBD2 (6 bases each). Trimming took off 1 base at V and 1 base at J, with 12 bases between the two ends. Germline assignment: CDR1 SGHDN and CDR2 FVKESK. The CDR3 totals 16 residues. The CDR3: CASSQGRGPGTDTQYF. CDR3 sequence (DNA): TGTGCCAGCAGCCAAGGTCGGGGGCCAGGCACAGATACGCAGTATTTT.

The rearrangement uses TRBV11-3 and TRBJ1-3; the D gene is possibly TRBD1 (5 bases). CDR1 is SGHNT, CDR2 YENEEA, per germline. V lost 2 bases and J 4 bases, leaving 12 bases between the germline ends. This CDR3 has 15 amino acids. The CDR3 spells CASSLYGASGNTIYF. Written as DNA, the CDR3 is TGTGCCAGCAGCTTATACGGGGCCAGCGGAAACACCATATATTTT.

J is TRBJ2-3 and V is TRBV25-1, with 8 bases matching TRBD2. Germline V lookup: CDR1 MGHDK, CDR2 SYGVNS. V dropped 2 bases and J dropped 1; count of bases not matched to a gene: 5. The CDR3 length is 16 residues. The CDR3 region is CASSEITGGGTDTQYF. DNA for the CDR3: TGTGCCAGCAGTGAAATCACGGGGGGGGGCACAGATACGCAGTATTTT.